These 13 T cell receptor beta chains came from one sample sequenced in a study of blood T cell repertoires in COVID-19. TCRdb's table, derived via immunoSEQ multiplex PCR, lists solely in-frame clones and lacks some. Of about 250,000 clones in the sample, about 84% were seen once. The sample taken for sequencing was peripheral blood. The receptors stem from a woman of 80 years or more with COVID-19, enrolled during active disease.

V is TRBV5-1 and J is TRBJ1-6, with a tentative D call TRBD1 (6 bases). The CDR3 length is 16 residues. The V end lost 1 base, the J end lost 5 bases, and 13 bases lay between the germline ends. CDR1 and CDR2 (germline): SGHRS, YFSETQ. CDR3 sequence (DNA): TGCGCCAGCAGCTTGACGGGACACCTCGATAATTCACCCCTCCACTTT. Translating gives CASSLTGHLDNSPLHF.

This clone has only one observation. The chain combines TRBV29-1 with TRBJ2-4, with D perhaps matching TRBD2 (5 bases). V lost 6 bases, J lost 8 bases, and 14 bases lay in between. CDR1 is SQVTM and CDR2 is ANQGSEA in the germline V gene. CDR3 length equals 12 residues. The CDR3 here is CSVEALGDIQYF. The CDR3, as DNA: TGCAGCGTCGAGGCCCTGGGAGACATTCAGTACTTC. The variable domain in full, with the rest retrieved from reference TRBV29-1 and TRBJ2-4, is SAVISQKPSRDICQRGTSLTIQCQVDSQVTMMFWYRQQPGQSLTLIATANQGSEATYESGFVIDKFPISRPNLTFSTLTVSNMSPEDSSIYLCSVEALGDIQYFGAGTRLSVL.

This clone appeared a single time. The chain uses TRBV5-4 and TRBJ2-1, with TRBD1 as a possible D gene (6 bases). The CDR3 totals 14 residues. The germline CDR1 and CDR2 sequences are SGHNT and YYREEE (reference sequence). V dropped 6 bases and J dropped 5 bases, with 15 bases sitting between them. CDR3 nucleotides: TGTGCCAGCACCCTCCAGGGGAACCACAATGAGCAGTTCTTC. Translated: CASTLQGNHNEQFF.

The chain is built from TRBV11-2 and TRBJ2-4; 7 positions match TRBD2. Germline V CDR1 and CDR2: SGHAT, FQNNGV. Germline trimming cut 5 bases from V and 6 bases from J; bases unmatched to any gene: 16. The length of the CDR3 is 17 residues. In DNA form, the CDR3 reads TGTGCCAGCAGCATAGGGGTCGGGGAGGGAGGGTTAAACATTCAGTACTTC. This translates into CASSIGVGEGGLNIQYF.

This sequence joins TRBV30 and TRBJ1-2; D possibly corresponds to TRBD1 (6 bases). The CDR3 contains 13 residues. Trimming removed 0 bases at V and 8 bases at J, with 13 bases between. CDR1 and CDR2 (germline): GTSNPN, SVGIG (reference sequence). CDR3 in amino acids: CAWSVQQGSGYTF. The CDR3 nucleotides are TGTGCCTGGAGTGTACAACAGGGAAGCGGCTACACCTTC.

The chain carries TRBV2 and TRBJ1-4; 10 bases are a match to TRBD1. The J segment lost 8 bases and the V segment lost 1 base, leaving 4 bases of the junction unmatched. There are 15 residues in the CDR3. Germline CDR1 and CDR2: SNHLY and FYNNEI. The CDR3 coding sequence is TGTGCCAGCAGTGAAGGGGACAGGGGATACGAAAAACTGTTTTTT. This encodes CASSEGDRGYEKLFF.

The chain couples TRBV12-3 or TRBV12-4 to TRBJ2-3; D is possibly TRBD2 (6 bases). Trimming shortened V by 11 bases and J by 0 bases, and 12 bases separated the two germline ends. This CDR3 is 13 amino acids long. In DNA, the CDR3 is TGTGCCGGAGGACTATCTAGCACAGATACGCAGTATTTT. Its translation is CAGGLSSTDTQYF.

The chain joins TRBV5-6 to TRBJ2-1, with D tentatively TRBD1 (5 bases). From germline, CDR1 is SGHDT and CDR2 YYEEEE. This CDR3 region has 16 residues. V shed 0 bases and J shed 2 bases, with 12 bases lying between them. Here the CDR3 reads CASSLEIRVAYNEQFF. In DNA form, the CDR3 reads TGTGCCAGCAGCTTGGAAATCAGGGTTGCCTACAATGAGCAGTTCTTC.

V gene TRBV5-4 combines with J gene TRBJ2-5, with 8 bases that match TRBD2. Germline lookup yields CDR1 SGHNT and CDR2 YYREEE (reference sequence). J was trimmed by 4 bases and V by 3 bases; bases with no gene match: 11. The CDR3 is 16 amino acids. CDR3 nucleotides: TGTGCCAGCAGCTCCCGAGCGGGGGACGCAGGAGAGACCCAGTACTTC. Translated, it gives CASSSRAGDAGETQYF.

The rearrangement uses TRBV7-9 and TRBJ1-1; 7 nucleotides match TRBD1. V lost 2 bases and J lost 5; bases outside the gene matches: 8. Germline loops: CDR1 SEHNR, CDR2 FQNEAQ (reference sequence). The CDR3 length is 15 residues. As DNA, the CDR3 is TGTGCCAGCAGCTTACCCGGGACAGCCGTTACTGAAGCTTTCTTT. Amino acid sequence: CASSLPGTAVTEAFF.

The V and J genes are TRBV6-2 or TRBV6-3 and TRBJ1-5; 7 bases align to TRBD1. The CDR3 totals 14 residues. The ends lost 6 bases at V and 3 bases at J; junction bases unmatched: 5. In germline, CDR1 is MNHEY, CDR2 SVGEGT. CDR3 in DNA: TGTGCCAGCAGCAGGACAGGCCTCAATCAGCCCCAGCATTTT. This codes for CASSRTGLNQPQHF.

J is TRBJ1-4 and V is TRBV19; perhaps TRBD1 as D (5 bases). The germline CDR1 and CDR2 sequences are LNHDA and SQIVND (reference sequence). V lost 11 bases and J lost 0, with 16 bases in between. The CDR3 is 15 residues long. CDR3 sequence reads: CASQGGTATNEKLFF. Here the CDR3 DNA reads TGTGCCTCCCAGGGCGGGACTGCAACTAATGAAAAACTGTTTTTT.

The CDR3 loop is CASSLGNRGYPEKLFF. The DNA of the CDR3 is TGTGCCAGCAGTTTAGGAAACAGGGGCTACCCTGAAAAACTGTTTTTT. The chain has TRBV28 and TRBJ1-4; the match to TRBD1 covers 7 bases. This CDR3 spans 16 amino acids. The germline V gene has CDR1 MDHEN and CDR2 SYDVKM. V was pared by 2 bases and J by 7 bases, with 10 bases of the junction left unmatched.